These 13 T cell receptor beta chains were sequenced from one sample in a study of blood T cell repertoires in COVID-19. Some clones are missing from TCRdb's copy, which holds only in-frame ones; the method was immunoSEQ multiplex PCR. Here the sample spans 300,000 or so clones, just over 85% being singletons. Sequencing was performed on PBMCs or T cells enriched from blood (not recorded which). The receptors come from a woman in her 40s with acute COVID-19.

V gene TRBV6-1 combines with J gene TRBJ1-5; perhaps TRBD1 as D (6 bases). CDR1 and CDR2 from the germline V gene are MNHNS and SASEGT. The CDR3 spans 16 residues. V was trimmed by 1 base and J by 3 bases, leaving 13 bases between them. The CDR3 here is CASSEDGRGDNQPQHF. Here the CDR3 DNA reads TGTGCCAGCAGTGAAGATGGCAGGGGAGACAATCAGCCCCAGCATTTT.

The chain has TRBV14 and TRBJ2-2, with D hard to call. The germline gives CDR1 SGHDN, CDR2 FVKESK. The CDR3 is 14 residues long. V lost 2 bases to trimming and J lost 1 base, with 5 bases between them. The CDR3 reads CASSQRVNTGELFF. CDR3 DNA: TGTGCCAGCAGCCAACGGGTGAACACCGGGGAGCTGTTTTTT.

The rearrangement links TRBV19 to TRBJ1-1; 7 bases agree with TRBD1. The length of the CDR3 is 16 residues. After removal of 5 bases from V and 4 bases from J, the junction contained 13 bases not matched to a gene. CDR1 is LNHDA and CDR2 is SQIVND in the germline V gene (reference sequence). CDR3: CASSFGTVGLGTEAFF. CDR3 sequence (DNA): TGTGCCAGTAGTTTCGGGACAGTGGGGCTGGGCACTGAAGCTTTCTTT.

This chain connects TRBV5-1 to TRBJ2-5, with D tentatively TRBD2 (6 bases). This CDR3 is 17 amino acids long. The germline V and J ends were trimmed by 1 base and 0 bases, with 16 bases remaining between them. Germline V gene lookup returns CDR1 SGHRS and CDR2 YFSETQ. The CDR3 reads CASSLNRSGVNQETQYF. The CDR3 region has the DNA TGCGCCAGCAGCTTGAACCGTTCGGGGGTGAACCAAGAGACCCAGTACTTC.

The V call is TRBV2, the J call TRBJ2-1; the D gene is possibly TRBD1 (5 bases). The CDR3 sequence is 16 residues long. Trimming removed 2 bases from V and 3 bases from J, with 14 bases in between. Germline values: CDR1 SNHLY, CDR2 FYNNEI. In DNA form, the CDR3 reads TGTGCCAGCAGTGAAAGGTGGCAGGGCTACTACAATGAGCAGTTCTTC. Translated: CASSERWQGYYNEQFF.

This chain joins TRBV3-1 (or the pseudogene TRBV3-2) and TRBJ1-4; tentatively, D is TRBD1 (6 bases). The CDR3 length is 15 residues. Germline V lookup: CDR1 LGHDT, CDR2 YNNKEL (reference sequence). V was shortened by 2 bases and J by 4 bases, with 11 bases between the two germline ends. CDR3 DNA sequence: TGTGCCAGCAGCCAAAGGACAGTCAGTAATGAAAAACTGTTTTTT. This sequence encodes CASSQRTVSNEKLFF.

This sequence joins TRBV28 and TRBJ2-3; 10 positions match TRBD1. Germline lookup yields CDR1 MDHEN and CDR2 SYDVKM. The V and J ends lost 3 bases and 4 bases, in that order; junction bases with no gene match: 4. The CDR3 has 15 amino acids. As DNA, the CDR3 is TGTGCCAGCAGTTTTCCCGGACAGGGGGCAGATACGCAGTATTTT. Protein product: CASSFPGQGADTQYF.

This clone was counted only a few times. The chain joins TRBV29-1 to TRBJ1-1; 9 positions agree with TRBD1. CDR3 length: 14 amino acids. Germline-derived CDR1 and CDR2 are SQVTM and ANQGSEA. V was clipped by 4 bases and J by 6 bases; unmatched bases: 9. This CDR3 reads CSVGLGQGPSEAFF. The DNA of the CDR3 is TGCAGCGTTGGTCTGGGACAGGGACCTTCTGAAGCTTTCTTT.

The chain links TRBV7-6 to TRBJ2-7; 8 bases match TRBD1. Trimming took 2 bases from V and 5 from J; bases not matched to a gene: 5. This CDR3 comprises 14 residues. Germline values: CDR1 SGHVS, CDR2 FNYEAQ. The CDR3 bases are TGTGCCAGCAGCTTACTTGGGACAGGAAACGAGCAGTACTTC. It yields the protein CASSLLGTGNEQYF.

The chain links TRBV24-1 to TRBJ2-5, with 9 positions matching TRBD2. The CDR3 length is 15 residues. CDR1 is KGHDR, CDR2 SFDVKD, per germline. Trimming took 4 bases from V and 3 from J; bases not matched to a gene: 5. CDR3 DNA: TGTGCCACCAGTGACGCTAGCGGGATGGAAGAGACCCAGTACTTC. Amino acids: CATSDASGMEETQYF.

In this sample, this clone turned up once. The CDR3 spells CAITTGNTIYF. In nucleotides, the CDR3 is TGTGCCATTACGACAGGGAACACCATATATTTT. The chain recombines TRBV7-9 with TRBJ1-3, with TRBD1 matching over 7 bases. With 10 bases clipped from V and 7 bases from J, the junction kept 4 bases outside the gene matches. This CDR3 has 11 residues. Germline V gene data show CDR1 as SEHNR and CDR2 as FQNEAQ (reference sequence).

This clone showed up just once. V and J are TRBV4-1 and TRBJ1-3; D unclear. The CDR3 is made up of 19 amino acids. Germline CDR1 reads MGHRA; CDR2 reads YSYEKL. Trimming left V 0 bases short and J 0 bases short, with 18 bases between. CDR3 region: CASSQDIPFWQDSGNTIYF. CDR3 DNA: TGCGCCAGCAGCCAAGATATACCATTTTGGCAGGACTCTGGAAACACCATATATTTT.

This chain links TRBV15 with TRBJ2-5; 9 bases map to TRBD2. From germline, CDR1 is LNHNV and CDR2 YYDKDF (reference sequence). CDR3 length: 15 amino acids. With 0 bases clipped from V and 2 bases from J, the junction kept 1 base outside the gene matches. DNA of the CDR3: TGTGCCACCAGCAGAGATACTAGCGGGCAAGAGACCCAGTACTTC. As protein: CATSRDTSGQETQYF.